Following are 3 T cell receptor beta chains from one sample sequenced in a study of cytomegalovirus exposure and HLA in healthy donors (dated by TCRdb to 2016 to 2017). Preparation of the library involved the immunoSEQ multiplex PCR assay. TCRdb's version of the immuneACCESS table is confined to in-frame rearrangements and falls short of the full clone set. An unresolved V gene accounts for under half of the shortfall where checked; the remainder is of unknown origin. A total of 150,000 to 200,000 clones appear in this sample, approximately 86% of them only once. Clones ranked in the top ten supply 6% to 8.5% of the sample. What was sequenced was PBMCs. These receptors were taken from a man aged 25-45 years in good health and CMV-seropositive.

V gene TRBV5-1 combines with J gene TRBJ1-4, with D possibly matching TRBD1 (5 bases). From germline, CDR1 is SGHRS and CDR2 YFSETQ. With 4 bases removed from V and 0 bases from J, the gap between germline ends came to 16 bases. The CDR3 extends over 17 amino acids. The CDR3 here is CASSREGTAATNEKLFF. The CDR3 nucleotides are TGCGCCAGCAGCCGGGAGGGGACGGCTGCAACTAATGAAAAACTGTTTTTT.

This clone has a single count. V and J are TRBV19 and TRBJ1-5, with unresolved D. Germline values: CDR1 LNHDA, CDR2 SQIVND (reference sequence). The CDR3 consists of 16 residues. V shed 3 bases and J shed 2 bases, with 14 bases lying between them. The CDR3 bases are TGTGCCAGTAGTATCTCGGCGGGGTATCGCAATCAGCCCCAGCATTTT. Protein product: CASSISAGYRNQPQHF.

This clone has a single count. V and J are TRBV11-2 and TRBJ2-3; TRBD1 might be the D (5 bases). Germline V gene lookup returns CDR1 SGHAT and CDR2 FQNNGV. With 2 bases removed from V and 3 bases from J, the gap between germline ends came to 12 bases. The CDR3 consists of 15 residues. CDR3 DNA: TGTGCCAGCAGCTTAAGGGGTACTTCTACAGATACGCAGTATTTT. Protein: CASSLRGTSTDTQYF.